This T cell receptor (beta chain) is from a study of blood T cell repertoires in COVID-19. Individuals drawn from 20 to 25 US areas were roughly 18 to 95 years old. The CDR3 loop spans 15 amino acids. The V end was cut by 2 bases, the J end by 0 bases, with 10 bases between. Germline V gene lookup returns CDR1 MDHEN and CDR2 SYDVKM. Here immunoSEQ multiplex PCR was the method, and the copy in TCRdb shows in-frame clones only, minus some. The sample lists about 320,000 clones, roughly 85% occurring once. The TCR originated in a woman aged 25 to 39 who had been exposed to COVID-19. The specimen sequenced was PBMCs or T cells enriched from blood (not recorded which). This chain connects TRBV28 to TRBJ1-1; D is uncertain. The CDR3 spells CASSLSRVVNTEAFF. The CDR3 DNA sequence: TGTGCCAGCAGTTTAAGTCGGGTTGTGAACACTGAAGCTTTCTTT.